The present T cell receptor (beta chain) was sequenced within a study of blood T cell repertoires in COVID-19. Study background: Among Cohort 3 donors, those recovered had two negative PCRs, clearance, or symptom resolution. Italy, Spain and the United States were the sources of the convalescent and acute COVID-19 samples.

Individuals aged about 18 to 89 years were recruited from approximately 24 US areas. In assigning cohorts, the study relied on participant-reported clinical history. CDR1 and CDR2 (germline): LNHDA, SQIVND (reference sequence). This CDR3 contains 14 residues. V lost 7 bases and J lost 8; bases outside the gene matches: 3. Repertoires were generated with immunoSEQ multiplex PCR, while TCRdb's copy carries only in-frame clones and drops some. The sample has about 210,000 clones, over 75% seen once. Only one count was recorded for this clone. This TCR was sampled from a man aged 25-45 years in a cohort exposed to, infected with or recovered from COVID-19 (not recorded which). Sequences were obtained from PBMCs or T cells enriched from blood (not recorded which). The rearrangement links TRBV19 to TRBJ2-1; 15 nucleotides match TRBD2. CDR3 bases: TGTGCCAGTACGGGACTAGCGGGAGGCGATGAGCAGTTCTTC. Its protein product is CASTGLAGGDEQFF.